This record covers a single TCR beta chain. Antigen specificity is unknown. Germline V gene lookup returns CDR1 MNHEY and CDR2 SMNVEV (reference sequence). V dropped 5 bases and J dropped 4; count of bases not matched to a gene: 8. CDR3 size: 15 residues. This sample was included in a study of cytomegalovirus exposure and HLA in healthy donors. PCR employed 60 Vbeta and 13 Jbeta primers. As handled by the study authors: About 80 million unique TCR beta chains, about 10 million of them shared, were counted by a later analysis. Measured with immunoSEQ multiplex PCR; TCRdb has only the in-frame clones, and not every one. That table supplies the V and J calls and clone size; D and trimming were determined from the DNA. Found here are around 140,000 clones, 75% to 80% of them singletons; the top ten hold 2% to 3%. General observations from the study: An analysis was carried out later, and it reportedly showed fewer N-insertions in an Asian-associated ancestry cluster than the 666-donor mean. Some TCR beta chains (roughly 150 of them) were listed as cytomegalovirus-associated.

Input material: PBMCs. V and J are TRBV27 and TRBJ2-7, with 10 bases lining up with TRBD2. This TCR derives from a woman younger than 35 in good health and CMV-seropositive. DNA for the CDR3: TGTGCCAGCAGTCTTAGCGGGGGGCTCACGTACGAGCAGTACTTC. It yields the protein CASSLSGGLTYEQYF.